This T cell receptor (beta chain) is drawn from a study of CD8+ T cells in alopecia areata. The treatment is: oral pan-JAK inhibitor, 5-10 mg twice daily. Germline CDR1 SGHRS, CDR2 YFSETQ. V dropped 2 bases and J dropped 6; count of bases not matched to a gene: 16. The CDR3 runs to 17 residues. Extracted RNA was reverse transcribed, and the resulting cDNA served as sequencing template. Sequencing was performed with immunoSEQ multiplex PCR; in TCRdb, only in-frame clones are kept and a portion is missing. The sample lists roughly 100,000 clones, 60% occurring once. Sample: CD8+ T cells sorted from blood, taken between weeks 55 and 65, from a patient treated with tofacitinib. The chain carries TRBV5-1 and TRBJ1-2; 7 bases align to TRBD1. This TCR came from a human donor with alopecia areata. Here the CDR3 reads CASSFTGQAASLDGYTF. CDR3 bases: TGCGCCAGCAGCTTCACCGGACAGGCGGCTTCTTTAGATGGCTACACCTTC. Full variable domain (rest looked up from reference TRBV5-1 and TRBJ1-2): KAGVTQTPRYLIKTRGQQVTLSCSPISGHRSVSWYQQTPGQGLQFLFEYFSETQRNKGNFPGRFSGRQFSNSRSEMNVSTLELGDSALYLCASSFTGQAASLDGYTFGSGTRLTVV.